By its share, the clone carrying this T cell receptor beta chain is medium-sized. Via MiXCR, TCRdb re-called the 5' RACE reads, giving one row per CDR3 protein. The sample carries about 23,000 distinct CDR3 sequences, about 4.3% recorded once. This record belongs to a study of spatial heterogeneity in lung cancer. Time point: sample taken at primary tumor resection. V was pared by 2 bases and J by 0 bases, with 6 bases of the junction left unmatched. CDR1 and CDR2 from the germline V gene are SGHRS and YFSETQ. The CDR3 is made up of 17 amino acids. The chain is built from TRBV5-1 and TRBJ2-3; TRBD2 matches at 10 bases. Material: PBMCs, obtained at surgery. The sequence was collected from a male donor with early-stage non-small cell lung cancer. CDR3 sequence reads: CASSLSTSGPSTDTQYF. CDR3 nucleotide sequence: TGCGCCAGCAGCTTATCGACTAGCGGGCCTAGCACAGATACGCAGTATTTT.